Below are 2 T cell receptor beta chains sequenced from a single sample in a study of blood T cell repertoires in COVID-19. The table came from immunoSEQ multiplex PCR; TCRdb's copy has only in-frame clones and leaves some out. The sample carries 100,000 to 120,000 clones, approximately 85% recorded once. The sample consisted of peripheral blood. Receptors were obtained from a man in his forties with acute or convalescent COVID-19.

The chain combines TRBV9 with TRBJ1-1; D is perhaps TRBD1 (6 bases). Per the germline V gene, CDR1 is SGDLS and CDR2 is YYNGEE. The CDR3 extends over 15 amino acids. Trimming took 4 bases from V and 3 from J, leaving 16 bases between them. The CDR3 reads CASSFIGPGDTEAFF. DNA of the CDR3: TGTGCCAGCAGCTTTATCGGACCAGGGGACACTGAAGCTTTCTTT. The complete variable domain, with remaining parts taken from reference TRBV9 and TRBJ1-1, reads DSGVTQTPKHLITATGQRVTLRCSPRSGDLSVYWYQQSLDQGLQFLIQYYNGEERAKGNILERFSAQQFPDLHSELNLSSLELGDSALYFCASSFIGPGDTEAFFGQGTRLTVV.

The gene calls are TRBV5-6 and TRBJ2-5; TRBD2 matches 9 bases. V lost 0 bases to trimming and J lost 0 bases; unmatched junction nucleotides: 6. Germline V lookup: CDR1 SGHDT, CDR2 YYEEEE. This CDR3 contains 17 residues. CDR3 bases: TGTGCCAGCAGCTTGGAAGCTAGCGGGGTATACCAAGAGACCCAGTACTTC. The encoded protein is CASSLEASGVYQETQYF.